This T cell receptor (beta chain) was obtained from a study of cytomegalovirus exposure and HLA in healthy donors. PCR primers comprised 60 Vbeta and 13 Jbeta primers. The method was immunoSEQ multiplex PCR; TCRdb's version includes in-frame clones alone and lacks a portion of them. The repertoire holds tens of thousands of clones, with approximately 70% as singletons. Per germline, CDR1 KGHSH and CDR2 LQKENI. The CDR3 consists of 13 residues. Trimming removed 4 bases at V and 8 bases at J, with 11 bases between. The chain combines TRBV18 with TRBJ2-2, with D uncertain. The TCR originated in a male donor in good health and CMV-seropositive. Sequenced material: PBMCs. CDR3 residues: CASSQLPSGELFF. For the CDR3, the DNA is TGTGCCAGCTCACAGCTACCGAGTGGGGAGCTGTTTTTT.